This TCR beta chain is drawn from a study of identifying expanded T cells in peripheral blood (dated by TCRdb to between 2018 and 2021). For the wider study: Technical replicates were generated by sequencing separate aliquots of the same genomic DNA pool, with four replicates compared pairwise. Here is what the overall study found, with its caveats: Variance in clone template counts between roughly 2-week samples significantly increased with total template count across all healthy donors. Between technical replicates the binomial model flagged about 1.2 differentially abundant clones, whereas over about 2 weeks the binomial model flagged about 15 and over roughly 4 weeks approximately 20. The authors expected that over much longer intervals, such as months to years, biological variance in healthy repertoires might increase even further. Across all healthy-donor time intervals, the beta-binomial model significantly lowered both the number of clones called differentially abundant and the false-positive rate.

During the collection period, no infections or other immune events were recorded for the healthy donors. Time-dependent variance in a beta-binomial model of T-cell clone differential abundance was calibrated using healthy-donor blood repertoires as a training cohort. The training cohort was composed of around ten healthy donors, 3 female and 7 male. An age range of roughly 29 to 70 years, with an average of about 45 years, was recorded for the donors. Whole blood from each healthy donor was obtained from a commercial supplier and was collected at three time points around 13 days apart. For immunosequencing, genomic DNA was extracted from unsorted whole blood. A note on this clone: Its binding antigen is unknown. Base qualities were left out, and no much larger clone turns up one base away.

Trimming at the junction amounts to 6 bases on V and 6 bases on J, and the germline ends lie 15 bases apart. CDR1 and CDR2 were assigned from the germline V gene as SGHDT and YYEEEE. From its cysteine to its phenylalanine, the CDR3 spans 13 amino acids. The kept DNA is CDR3 alone, 39 bases in frame from the first base. TCRbeta CDR3 regions were profiled by bias-controlled multiplex PCR amplification of genomic DNA with the immunoSEQ Assay. Regarding the original processing steps: The absolute abundance of each unique TCRbeta CDR3 region was quantified after sequences were collapsed and filtered. Two models were used to test differential abundance: a binomial model (Fisher-equivalent) and a beta-binomial model that adds time-dependent variance fitted from healthy donors. Clones with fewer than 5 combined templates were removed, and a clone was called differentially abundant if the clone's Benjamini-Hochberg FDR was below 0.01. Beta-binomial variance was modeled as a function of total template count across the two samples using the form v = (b*log(k)+a)^2. TCRdb's version of the immuneACCESS table is confined to in-frame rearrangements and falls short of the full clone set. An unresolved V gene accounts for under half of the shortfall where checked; the remainder is of unknown origin. That table supplies the V and J calls and clone size; D and trimming were determined from the DNA. Present in this sample are tens of thousands of clones, more than 70% of which were seen just once. Around 4.8% of the sample lies in the top ten.

The chain employs TRBV5-6 and TRBJ1-2, with the D gene not confidently named. The clonotype was recovered from a person aged 18 to 70 in good health. Material: blood. The CDR3 in this case is CASTYAAGDGYTF. The sequenced DNA: TGTGCCAGCACCTACGCGGCTGGTGATGGCTACACCTTC.